The 4 T cell receptor beta chains presented below share a single source sample, sequenced in a study of T cell changes during pregnancy in multiple sclerosis. Generated by immunoSEQ multiplex PCR, the TCRdb table keeps only in-frame clones and is missing some. The sample yields about 70,000 clones, around 90% seen once. The source material was peripheral blood, sampled after pregnancy. All receptors come from a female donor with multiple sclerosis, enrolled in a pregnancy study.

The chain has TRBV20-1 and TRBJ2-5, with a possible D match to TRBD1 (5 bases). V gave up 8 bases and J gave up 5 bases, with 12 bases separating them. This CDR3 region has 11 residues. The V gene's germline CDR1 is DFQATT and CDR2 SNEGSKA (reference sequence). CDR3 amino acids: CSSKKGETQYF. The CDR3 DNA reads TGCAGTTCGAAAAAGGGGGAGACCCAGTACTTC.

The gene calls are TRBV4-3 and TRBJ2-5, with 12 bases lining up with TRBD2. Germline V gene lookup returns CDR1 LGHNA and CDR2 YSLEER. The length of the CDR3 is 16 residues. J gave up 4 bases and V 5 bases, and 8 bases lay outside the gene matches. CDR3 coding DNA: TGCGCCAGCAGCAGACTAGCGGGAGAGGGGGCAGAGACCCAGTACTTC. Its translation is CASSRLAGEGAETQYF.

The rearrangement joins TRBV6-1 to TRBJ2-4, with 10 positions matching TRBD1. The CDR3 has 13 amino acids. CDR1 and CDR2 from the germline V gene are MNHNS and SASEGT. V lost 6 bases and J lost 5; bases outside the gene matches: 1. The CDR3 nucleotides read TGTGCCAGCAGAGGGACAGGGGAAAACATTCAGTACTTC. Translating gives CASRGTGENIQYF.

The chain links TRBV5-1 to TRBJ2-1; 9 nucleotides line up with TRBD1. Germline V gene lookup returns CDR1 SGHRS and CDR2 YFSETQ. Trimming cost V 2 bases and J 6 bases; bases outside gene matches: 3. This CDR3 has 14 amino acids. The CDR3 DNA reads TGCGCCAGCAGCTTCGGGACAGGGCTCAATGAGCAGTTCTTC. It translates to CASSFGTGLNEQFF.